This record covers a single T cell receptor beta chain. These data are taken from a study of T cells in localized non-small cell lung cancer. The CDR3 length is 13 residues. V was trimmed by 0 bases and J by 5 bases, leaving 5 bases between them. The germline V gene encodes CDR1 SGHDT and CDR2 YYEEEE. Some clones are missing from TCRdb's copy, which holds only in-frame ones; the method was immunoSEQ multiplex PCR. The sample includes about 40,000 clones, 91% of them seen just once. This clonotype was obtained from a woman aged 35-70 years with stage II lung adenocarcinoma. The chain uses TRBV5-6 and TRBJ2-2; the D is unclear. Here the sequenced sample was PBMCs, taken before any cancer treatment. As DNA, the CDR3 is TGTGCCAGCAGCTTGGTAGAAACCGGGGAGCTGTTTTTT. Protein product: CASSLVETGELFF.